Following are 15 T cell receptor beta chains from one sample sequenced in a study of shared clonotypes between healthy human individuals. Sequencing used immunoSEQ multiplex PCR; TCRdb keeps in-frame clones, though not all of them. This table has fewer than 1.6 million clones, about 98.5% appearing once. The specimen was naive CD4+ T cells sorted from blood. Subset given: CD45RA+ positively selected. Receptors were obtained from a man between 25 and 39 years old in good health.

The chain recombines TRBV5-1 with TRBJ1-1; 7 positions match TRBD1. The CDR3 covers 14 residues. The V and J ends lost 3 bases and 1 base, in that order; junction bases with no gene match: 3. Germline values: CDR1 SGHRS, CDR2 YFSETQ. The CDR3, as DNA: TGCGCCAGCAGCTGGGACAGCACGAACACTGAAGCTTTCTTT. Protein sequence: CASSWDSTNTEAFF.

V gene TRBV7-8 combines with J gene TRBJ2-2, with D perhaps matching TRBD2 (6 bases). The CDR3 is 14 amino acids. CDR1 is SGHVS, CDR2 FQNEAQ, per germline. The V end lost 0 bases, the J end lost 7 bases, and 9 bases lay between the germline ends. This chain's CDR3 is CASSLARGGGELFF. The DNA for the CDR3 is TGTGCCAGCAGCTTAGCGCGGGGTGGCGGGGAGCTGTTTTTT.

The rearrangement uses TRBV29-1 and TRBJ2-7; D gene ambiguous. Trimming removed 3 bases at V and 2 bases at J, with 14 bases between. Germline V gene data show CDR1 as SQVTM and CDR2 as ANQGSEA. The CDR3 sequence is 14 residues long. The CDR3 DNA reads as TGCAGCGTTGATTTTTCGGGCACCGCCTACGAGCAGTACTTC. This encodes CSVDFSGTAYEQYF.

The genes are TRBV5-4 and TRBJ2-7; D possibly matches TRBD1 or TRBD2 (5 bases each). Between the trimmed V and J ends, which lost 0 bases and 7 bases, there was a span of 23 bases. Germline loops: CDR1 SGHNT, CDR2 YYREEE (reference sequence). The CDR3 is made up of 17 amino acids. The CDR3 here is CASSLALTRTRKGEQYF. The CDR3 nucleotides read TGTGCCAGCAGCTTGGCCCTAACCCGGACTCGAAAGGGGGAGCAGTACTTC.

In the case of this clone: The same CDR3 is also encoded by other DNA sequences in this sample. The chain couples TRBV2 to TRBJ2-3, with D unresolved. CDR3 length: 12 amino acids. CDR1 and CDR2 (germline): SNHLY, FYNNEI. V lost 4 bases, J lost 0 bases, and 2 bases lay in between. The CDR3 bases are TGTGCCAGCAGTGCTAGCACAGATACGCAGTATTTT. It encodes CASSASTDTQYF.

This clone was seen just once. The J gene is TRBJ1-2, the V gene TRBV19; 8 positions match TRBD1. V lost 6 bases to trimming and J lost 7 bases; unmatched junction nucleotides: 10. Germline V gene lookup returns CDR1 LNHDA and CDR2 SQIVND (reference sequence). The CDR3 has 14 residues. The CDR3 region has the DNA TGTGCCAGTAGCCGGGACAGGAGAGAGCGTGGCTACACCTTC. Its translation: CASSRDRRERGYTF. The whole variable domain, remainder taken from reference TRBV19 and TRBJ1-2, is DGGITQSPKYLFRKEGQNVTLSCEQNLNHDAMYWYRQDPGQGLRLIYYSQIVNDFQKGDIAEGYSVSREKKESFPLTVTSAQKNPTAFYLCASSRDRRERGYTFGSGTRLTVV.

The rearrangement joins TRBV27 to TRBJ1-1; D is perhaps TRBD1 (6 bases). The V end was cut by 1 base, the J end by 5 bases, with 8 bases between. CDR1 is MNHEY and CDR2 is SMNVEV in the germline V gene (reference sequence). The CDR3 has 13 residues. The CDR3 coding sequence is TGTGCCAGCAGTTTATACAGGGATACTGAAGCTTTCTTT. Its protein product is CASSLYRDTEAFF.

As to this clone: Other DNA variants within this sample encode the same CDR3. The chain combines TRBV18 with TRBJ2-2; D unresolved. Germline V gene sequence: CDR1 KGHSH, CDR2 LQKENI. This CDR3 region has 12 residues. Trimming pared 2 bases from V and 7 bases from J, leaving 5 bases between. The CDR3 DNA is TGTGCCAGCTCACCAAATGGCGGGGAGCTGTTTTTT. This sequence encodes CASSPNGGELFF.

This rearrangement joins TRBV5-1 to TRBJ1-4; no firm D call. CDR1 SGHRS and CDR2 YFSETQ come from the germline V gene. V lost 4 bases and J 7 bases, leaving 14 bases between the germline ends. The CDR3 has 14 amino acids. The CDR3 region is CASSPGGQGEKLFF. The CDR3 DNA reads as TGCGCCAGCAGCCCCGGTGGGCAAGGTGAAAAACTGTTTTTT.

This chain links TRBV19 with TRBJ1-2; TRBD1 matches 9 bases. V dropped 5 bases and J dropped 8; count of bases not matched to a gene: 6. CDR3 length: 13 residues. CDR1 and CDR2 from the germline V gene are LNHDA and SQIVND (reference sequence). The CDR3 is CASSVDRGRGYTF. CDR3 nucleotides: TGTGCCAGTAGTGTCGACAGGGGGAGAGGCTACACCTTC.

This chain connects TRBV5-1 to TRBJ1-3; 7 nucleotides align to TRBD1. J lost 2 bases, V lost 4 bases, and 6 bases had no gene match. This CDR3 has 15 amino acids. Germline assignment: CDR1 SGHRS and CDR2 YFSETQ. This CDR3 reads CASSLSTGTGNTIYF. CDR3 sequence (DNA): TGCGCCAGCAGCCTTTCGACAGGGACTGGAAACACCATATATTTT.

This clone was counted once. The chain has TRBV25-1 and TRBJ1-1; no clear D. CDR1 and CDR2 from the germline V gene are MGHDK and SYGVNS. The CDR3 length is 16 residues. V lost 2 bases and J 1 base, leaving 14 bases between the germline ends. CDR3 nucleotide sequence: TGTGCCAGCAGTGAACGAGTGGTCCAATCGAACACTGAAGCTTTCTTT. Translated, it gives CASSERVVQSNTEAFF.

The CDR3: CTSSQDYIPAGVRGLDEQFF. CDR3 nucleotides: TGCACCAGCAGCCAAGATTACATCCCGGCAGGGGTCCGGGGCTTAGATGAGCAGTTCTTC. The chain joins TRBV1 to TRBJ2-1; the table's TRBD1 call for D was not verified on the DNA. TRBV1 is tagged as a pseudogene. CDR3 length: 20 amino acids.

This clone was recorded only once. This chain connects TRBV18 to TRBJ2-7; 8 bases line up with TRBD2. The junction had 9 bases not matched to a gene; V was cut back by 5 bases and J by 3 bases. CDR1 KGHSH and CDR2 LQKENI come from the germline V gene. The length of the CDR3 is 15 residues. CDR3 sequence reads: CASSDFLAGVYEQYF. The CDR3 DNA sequence: TGTGCCAGCTCAGACTTTCTAGCGGGCGTCTACGAGCAGTACTTC.

This clone was picked up one time. This sequence joins TRBV9 and TRBJ2-7; 8 nucleotides agree with TRBD2. V trimming: 4 bases; J trimming: 3 bases; junction bases outside the gene matches: 15. This CDR3 comprises 17 residues. CDR1 SGDLS and CDR2 YYNGEE come from the germline V gene. The CDR3 here is CASSPYPGTRDFYEQYF. Written as DNA, the CDR3 is TGTGCCAGCAGCCCATACCCAGGGACTAGGGATTTCTACGAGCAGTACTTC.